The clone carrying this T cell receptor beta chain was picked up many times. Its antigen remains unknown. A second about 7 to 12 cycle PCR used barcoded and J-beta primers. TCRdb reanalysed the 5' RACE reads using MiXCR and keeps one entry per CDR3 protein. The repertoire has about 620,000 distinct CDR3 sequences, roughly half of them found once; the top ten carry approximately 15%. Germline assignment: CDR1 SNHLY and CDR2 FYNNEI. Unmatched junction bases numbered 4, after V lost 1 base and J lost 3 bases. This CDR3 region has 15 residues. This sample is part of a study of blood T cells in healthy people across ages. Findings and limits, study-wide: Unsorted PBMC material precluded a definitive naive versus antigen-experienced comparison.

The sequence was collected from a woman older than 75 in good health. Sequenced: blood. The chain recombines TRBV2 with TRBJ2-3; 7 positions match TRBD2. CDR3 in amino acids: CASSEGAGRTDTQYF. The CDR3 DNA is TGTGCCAGCAGTGAAGGAGCGGGGCGGACAGATACGCAGTATTTT. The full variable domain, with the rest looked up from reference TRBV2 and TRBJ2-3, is EPEVTQTPSHQVTQMGQEVILRCVPISNHLYFYWYRQILGQKVEFLVSFYNNEISEKSEIFDDQFSVERPDGSNFTLKIRSTKLEDSAMYFCASSEGAGRTDTQYFGPGTRLTVL.